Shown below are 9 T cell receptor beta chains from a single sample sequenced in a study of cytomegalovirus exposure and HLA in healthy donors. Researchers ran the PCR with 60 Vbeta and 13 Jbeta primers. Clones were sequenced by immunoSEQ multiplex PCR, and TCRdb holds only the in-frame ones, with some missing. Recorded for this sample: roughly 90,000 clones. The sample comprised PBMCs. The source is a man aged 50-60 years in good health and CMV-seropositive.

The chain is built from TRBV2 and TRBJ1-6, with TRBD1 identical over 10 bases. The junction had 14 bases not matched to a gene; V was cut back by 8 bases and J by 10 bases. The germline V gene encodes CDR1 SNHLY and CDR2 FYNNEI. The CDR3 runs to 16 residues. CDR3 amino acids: CASRDRGASWGSPLHF. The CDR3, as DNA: TGTGCCAGCCGGGACAGGGGCGCCTCCTGGGGATCACCCCTCCACTTT.

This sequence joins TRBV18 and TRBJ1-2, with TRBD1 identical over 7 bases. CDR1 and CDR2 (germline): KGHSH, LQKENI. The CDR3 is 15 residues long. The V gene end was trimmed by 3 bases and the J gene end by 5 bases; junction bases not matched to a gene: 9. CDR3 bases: TGTGCCAGCTCACCGGAGGCAGGGGGTCGTTATGGCTACACCTTC. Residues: CASSPEAGGRYGYTF.

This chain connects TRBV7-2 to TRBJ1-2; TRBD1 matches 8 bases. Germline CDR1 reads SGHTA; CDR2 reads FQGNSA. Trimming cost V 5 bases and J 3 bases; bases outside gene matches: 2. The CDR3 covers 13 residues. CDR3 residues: CASSLGQDYGYTF. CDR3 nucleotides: TGTGCCAGCAGCCTGGGACAGGACTATGGCTACACCTTC. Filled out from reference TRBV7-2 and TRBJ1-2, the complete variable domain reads GAGVSQSPSNKVTEKGKDVELRCDPISGHTALYWYRQSLGQGLEFLIYFQGNSAPDKSGLPSDRFSAERTGGSVSTLTIQRTQQEDSAVYLCASSLGQDYGYTFGSGTRLTVV.

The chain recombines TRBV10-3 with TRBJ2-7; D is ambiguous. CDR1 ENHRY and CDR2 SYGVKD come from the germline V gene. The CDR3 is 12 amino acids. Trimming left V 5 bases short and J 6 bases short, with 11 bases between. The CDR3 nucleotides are TGTGCCATCAGTACTGACATTGGCGAGCAGTACTTC. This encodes CAISTDIGEQYF.

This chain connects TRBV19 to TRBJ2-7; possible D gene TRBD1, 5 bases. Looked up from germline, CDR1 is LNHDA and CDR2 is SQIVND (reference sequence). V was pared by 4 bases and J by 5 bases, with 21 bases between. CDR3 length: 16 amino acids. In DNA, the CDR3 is TGTGCCAGTAGTAGGGAAAGGGGCGCCAATTCGGACGAGCAGTACTTC. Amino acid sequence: CASSRERGANSDEQYF.

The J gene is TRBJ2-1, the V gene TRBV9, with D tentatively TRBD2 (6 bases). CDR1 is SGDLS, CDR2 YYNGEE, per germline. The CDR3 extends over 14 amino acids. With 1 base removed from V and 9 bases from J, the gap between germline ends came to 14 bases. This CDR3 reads CASSVMEGSPEQFF. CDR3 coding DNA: TGTGCCAGCAGCGTAATGGAGGGGTCCCCTGAGCAGTTCTTC.

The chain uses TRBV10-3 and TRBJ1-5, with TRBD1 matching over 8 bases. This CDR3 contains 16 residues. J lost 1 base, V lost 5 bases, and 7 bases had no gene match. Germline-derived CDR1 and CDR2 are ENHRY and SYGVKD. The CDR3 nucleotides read TGTGCCATCAGTCCCGGACAGGGTGGGAGCAATCAGCCCCAGCATTTT. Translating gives CAISPGQGGSNQPQHF.

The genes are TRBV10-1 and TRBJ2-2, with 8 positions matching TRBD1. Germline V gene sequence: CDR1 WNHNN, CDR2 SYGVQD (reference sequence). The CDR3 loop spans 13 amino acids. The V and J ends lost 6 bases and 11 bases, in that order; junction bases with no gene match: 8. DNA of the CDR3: TGCGCCAGCAGAGGACAGGGCTCGATCGAGCTGTTTTTT. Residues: CASRGQGSIELFF.

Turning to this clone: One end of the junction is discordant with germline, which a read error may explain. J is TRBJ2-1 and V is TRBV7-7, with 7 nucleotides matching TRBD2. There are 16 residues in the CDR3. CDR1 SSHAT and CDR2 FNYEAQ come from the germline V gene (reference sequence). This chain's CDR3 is CASSLVSGIPYNEQFF. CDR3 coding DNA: TGTGCTAGCAGCTTAGTCAGCGGGATTCCCTACAATGAGCAGTTCTTC.